This TCR beta chain is drawn from a study of tumour-infiltrating T cells in Burkitt lymphoma. The wider study: Productive clonality predicted overall and progression-free survival.

Trimming shortened V by 0 bases and J by 4 bases, and 16 bases separated the two germline ends. CDR1 is SGHDN, CDR2 FVKESK, per germline. The CDR3 loop spans 17 amino acids. Libraries were prepared by immunoSEQ multiplex PCR; TCRdb keeps only in-frame clonotypes and omits some of them. The table lists approximately 5,000 clones, more than 7.5% of them singletons. This clone has only a few counts. This clonotype originated in a human donor with diffuse large B-cell lymphoma. The sample taken for sequencing was tumor tissue. The genes are TRBV14 and TRBJ1-3; D is ambiguous. The CDR3 sequence is CASSQDNRGPRGNTIYF. The CDR3 DNA reads TGTGCCAGCAGCCAAGATAATCGAGGGCCGAGAGGAAACACCATATATTTT.